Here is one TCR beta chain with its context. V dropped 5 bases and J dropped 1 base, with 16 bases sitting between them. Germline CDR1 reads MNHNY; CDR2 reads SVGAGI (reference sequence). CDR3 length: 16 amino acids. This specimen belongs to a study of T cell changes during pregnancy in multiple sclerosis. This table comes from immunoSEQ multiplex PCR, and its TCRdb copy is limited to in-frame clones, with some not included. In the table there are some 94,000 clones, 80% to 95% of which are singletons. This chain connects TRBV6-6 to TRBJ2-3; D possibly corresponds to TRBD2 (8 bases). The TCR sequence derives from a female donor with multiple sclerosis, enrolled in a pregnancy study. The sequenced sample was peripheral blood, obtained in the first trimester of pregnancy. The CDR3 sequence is CASSKGTAGGTDTQYF. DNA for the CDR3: TGTGCCAGCAGTAAAGGGACAGCGGGAGGCACAGATACGCAGTATTTT.